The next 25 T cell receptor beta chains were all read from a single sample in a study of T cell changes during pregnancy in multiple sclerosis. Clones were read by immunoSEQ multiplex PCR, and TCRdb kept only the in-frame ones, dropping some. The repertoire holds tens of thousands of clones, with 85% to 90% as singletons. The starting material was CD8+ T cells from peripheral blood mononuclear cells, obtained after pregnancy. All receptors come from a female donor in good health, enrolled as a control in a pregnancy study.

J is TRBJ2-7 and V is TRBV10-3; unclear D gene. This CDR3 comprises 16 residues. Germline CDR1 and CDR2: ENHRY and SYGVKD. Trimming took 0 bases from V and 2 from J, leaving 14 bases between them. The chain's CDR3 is CAISESVGPPPYEQYF. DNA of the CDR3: TGTGCCATCAGTGAGTCCGTGGGCCCTCCCCCCTACGAGCAGTACTTC.

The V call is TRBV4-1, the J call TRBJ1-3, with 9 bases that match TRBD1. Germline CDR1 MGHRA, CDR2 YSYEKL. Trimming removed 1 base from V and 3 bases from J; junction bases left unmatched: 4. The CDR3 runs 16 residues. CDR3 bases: TGCGCCAGCAGCCAAGCCACAGGGGGCAGTGGAAACACCATATATTTT. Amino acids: CASSQATGGSGNTIYF.

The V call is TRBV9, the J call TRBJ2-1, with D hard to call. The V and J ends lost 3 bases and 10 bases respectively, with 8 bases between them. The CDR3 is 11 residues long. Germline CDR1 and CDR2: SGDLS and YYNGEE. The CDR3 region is CASSAGPEQFF. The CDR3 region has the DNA TGTGCCAGCAGCGCGGGTCCGGAGCAGTTCTTC.

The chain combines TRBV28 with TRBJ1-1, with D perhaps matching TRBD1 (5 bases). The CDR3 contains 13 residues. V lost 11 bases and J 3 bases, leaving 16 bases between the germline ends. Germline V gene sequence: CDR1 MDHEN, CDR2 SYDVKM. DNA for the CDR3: TGTGCCGGAGCGTTCGCGGGGGACACTGAAGCTTTCTTT. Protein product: CAGAFAGDTEAFF.

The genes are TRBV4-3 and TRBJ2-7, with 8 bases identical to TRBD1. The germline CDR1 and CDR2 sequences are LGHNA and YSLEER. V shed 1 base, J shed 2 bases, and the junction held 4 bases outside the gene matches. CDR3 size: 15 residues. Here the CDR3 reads CASSQADRVAYEQYF. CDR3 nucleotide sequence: TGCGCCAGCAGCCAAGCGGACAGGGTAGCCTACGAGCAGTACTTC.

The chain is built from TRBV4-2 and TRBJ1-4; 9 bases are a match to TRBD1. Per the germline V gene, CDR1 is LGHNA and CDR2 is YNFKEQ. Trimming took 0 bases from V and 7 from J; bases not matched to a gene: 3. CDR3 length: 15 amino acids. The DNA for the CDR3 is TGTGCCAGCAGCCAAGAACAGGGGGCGAGTGAAAAACTGTTTTTT. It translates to CASSQEQGASEKLFF.

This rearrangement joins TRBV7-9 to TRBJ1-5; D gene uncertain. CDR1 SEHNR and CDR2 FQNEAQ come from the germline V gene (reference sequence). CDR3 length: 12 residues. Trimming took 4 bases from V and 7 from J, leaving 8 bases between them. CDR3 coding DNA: TGTGCCAGCAGCTCCGCGGCGCAGCCCCAGCATTTT. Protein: CASSSAAQPQHF.

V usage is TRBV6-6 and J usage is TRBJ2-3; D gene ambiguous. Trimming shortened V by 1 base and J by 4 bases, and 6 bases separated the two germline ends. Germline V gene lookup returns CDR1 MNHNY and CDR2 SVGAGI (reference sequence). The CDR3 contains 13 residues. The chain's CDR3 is CASSYLSADTQYF. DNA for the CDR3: TGTGCCAGCAGTTACTTGAGTGCAGATACGCAGTATTTT.

The CDR3 nucleotides read TGTGCCAGTAGTCCCGTCGAGGTAACATACAATGAGCAGTTCTTC. Protein sequence: CASSPVEVTYNEQFF. V usage is TRBV19 and J usage is TRBJ2-1; D not resolved. The V end lost 5 bases, the J end lost 4 bases, and 15 bases lay between the germline ends. The CDR3 sequence is 15 residues long. Germline V CDR1 and CDR2: LNHDA, SQIVND (reference sequence).

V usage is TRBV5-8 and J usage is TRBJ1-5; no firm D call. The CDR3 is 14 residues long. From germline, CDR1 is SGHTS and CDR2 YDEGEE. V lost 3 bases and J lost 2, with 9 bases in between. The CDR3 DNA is TGTGCCAGCAGCTACGACGGAGGCAATCAGCCCCAGCATTTT. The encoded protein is CASSYDGGNQPQHF.

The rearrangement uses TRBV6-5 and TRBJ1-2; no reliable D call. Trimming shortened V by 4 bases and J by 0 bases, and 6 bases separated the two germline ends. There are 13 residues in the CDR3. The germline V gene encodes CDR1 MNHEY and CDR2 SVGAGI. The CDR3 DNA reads TGTGCCAGCAGTTCAGGAACTAACTATGGCTACACCTTC. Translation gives CASSSGTNYGYTF.

CDR3 in amino acids: CASSRNRGNSPLHF. The DNA for the CDR3 is TGTGCCAGCAGCCGGAACAGGGGCAATTCACCCCTCCACTTT. The V gene is TRBV4-2, the J gene TRBJ1-6, with 7 bases that match TRBD1. This CDR3 contains 14 residues. CDR1 is LGHNA and CDR2 is YNFKEQ in the germline V gene. With 4 bases clipped from V and 7 bases from J, the junction kept 4 bases outside the gene matches.

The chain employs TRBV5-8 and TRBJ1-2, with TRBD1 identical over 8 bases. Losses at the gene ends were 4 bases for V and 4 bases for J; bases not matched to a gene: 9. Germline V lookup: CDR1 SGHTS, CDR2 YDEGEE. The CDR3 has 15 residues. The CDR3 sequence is CASSLGTGEFYGYTF. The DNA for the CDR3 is TGTGCCAGCAGCCTGGGGACAGGAGAGTTCTATGGCTACACCTTC.

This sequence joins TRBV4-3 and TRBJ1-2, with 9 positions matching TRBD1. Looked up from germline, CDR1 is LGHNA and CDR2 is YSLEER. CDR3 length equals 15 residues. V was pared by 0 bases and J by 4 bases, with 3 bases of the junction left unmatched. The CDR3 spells CASSQDKTGGYGYTF. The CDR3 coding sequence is TGCGCCAGCAGCCAAGATAAGACAGGGGGCTATGGCTACACCTTC.

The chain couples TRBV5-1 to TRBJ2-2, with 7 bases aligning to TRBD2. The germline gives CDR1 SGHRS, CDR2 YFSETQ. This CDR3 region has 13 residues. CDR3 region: CTGGLRGTGELFF. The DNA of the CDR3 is TGCACGGGGGGTCTCCGAGGCACCGGGGAGCTGTTTTTT.

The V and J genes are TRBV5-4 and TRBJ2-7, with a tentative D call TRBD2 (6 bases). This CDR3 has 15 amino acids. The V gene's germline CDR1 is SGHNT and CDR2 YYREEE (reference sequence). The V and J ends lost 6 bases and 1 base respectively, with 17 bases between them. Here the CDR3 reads CASTLGTGVSYEQYF. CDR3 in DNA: TGTGCCAGCACCCTAGGGACGGGGGTGTCCTACGAGCAGTACTTC.

DNA for the CDR3: TGTGCCAGCAGCCCCCGGGGGGATACGCAGTATTTT. Amino acids: CASSPRGDTQYF. The chain employs TRBV7-3 and TRBJ2-3; D possibly corresponds to TRBD2 (6 bases). CDR1 is SGHTA and CDR2 is FQGTGA in the germline V gene. This CDR3 spans 12 amino acids. V was clipped by 5 bases and J by 6 bases, with 9 bases between them.

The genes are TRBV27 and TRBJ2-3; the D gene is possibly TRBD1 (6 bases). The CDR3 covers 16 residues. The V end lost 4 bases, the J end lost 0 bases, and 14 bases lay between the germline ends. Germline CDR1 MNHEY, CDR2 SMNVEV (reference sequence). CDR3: CASSSPGTTSTDTQYF. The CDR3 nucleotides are TGTGCCAGCAGTTCTCCCGGGACAACTAGCACAGATACGCAGTATTTT.

The DNA for the CDR3 is TGTGCCAGCAGCCTCGAGGCCGGGGGGGCCACAGATACGCAGTATTTT. As protein: CASSLEAGGATDTQYF. The gene calls are TRBV6-6 and TRBJ2-3, with 8 bases fitting TRBD2. J was trimmed by 2 bases and V by 6 bases; bases with no gene match: 10. The CDR3 is 16 residues long. CDR1 and CDR2 (germline): MNHNY, SVGAGI (reference sequence).

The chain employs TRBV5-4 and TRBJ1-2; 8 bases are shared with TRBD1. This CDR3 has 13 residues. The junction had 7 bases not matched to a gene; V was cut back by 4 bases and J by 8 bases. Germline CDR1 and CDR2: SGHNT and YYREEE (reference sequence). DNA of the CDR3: TGTGCCAGCAGCCCTACAGGGGGTGACGGCTACACCTTC. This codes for CASSPTGGDGYTF.

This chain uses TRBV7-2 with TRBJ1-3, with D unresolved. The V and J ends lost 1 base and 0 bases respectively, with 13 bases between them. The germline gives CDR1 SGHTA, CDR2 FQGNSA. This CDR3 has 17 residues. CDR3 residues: CASSLGGLAFSGNTIYF. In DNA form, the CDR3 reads TGTGCCAGCAGCTTAGGAGGTCTTGCCTTCTCTGGAAACACCATATATTTT.

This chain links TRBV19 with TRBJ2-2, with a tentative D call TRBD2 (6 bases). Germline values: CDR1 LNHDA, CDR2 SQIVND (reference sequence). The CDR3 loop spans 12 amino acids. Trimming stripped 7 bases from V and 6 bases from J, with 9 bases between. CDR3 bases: TGTGCCAGTACGCGGGGCCCCGGGGAGCTGTTTTTT. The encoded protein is CASTRGPGELFF.

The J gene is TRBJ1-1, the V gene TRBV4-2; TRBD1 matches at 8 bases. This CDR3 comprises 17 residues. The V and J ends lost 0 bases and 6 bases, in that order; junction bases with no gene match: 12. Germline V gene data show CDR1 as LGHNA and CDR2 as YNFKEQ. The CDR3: CASSQDSPTDRGPEAFF. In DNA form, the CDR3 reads TGTGCCAGCAGCCAAGATTCCCCGACCGACAGGGGTCCTGAAGCTTTCTTT.

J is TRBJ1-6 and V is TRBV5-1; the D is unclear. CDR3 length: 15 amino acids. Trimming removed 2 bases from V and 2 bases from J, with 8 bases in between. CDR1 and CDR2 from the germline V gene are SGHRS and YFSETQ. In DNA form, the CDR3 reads TGCGCCAGCAGCTTCGGGGTCGCCTATAATTCACCCCTCCACTTT. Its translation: CASSFGVAYNSPLHF. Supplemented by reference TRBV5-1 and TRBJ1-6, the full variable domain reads KAGVTQTPRYLIKTRGQQVTLSCSPISGHRSVSWYQQTPGQGLQFLFEYFSETQRNKGNFPGRFSGRQFSNSRSEMNVSTLELGDSALYLCASSFGVAYNSPLHFGNGTRLTVT.

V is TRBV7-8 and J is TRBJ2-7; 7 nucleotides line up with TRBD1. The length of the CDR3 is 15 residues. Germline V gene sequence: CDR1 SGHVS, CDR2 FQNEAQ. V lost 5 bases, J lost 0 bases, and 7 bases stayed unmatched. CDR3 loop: CASSPRQGISYEQYF. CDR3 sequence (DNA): TGTGCCAGCAGCCCCCGACAGGGAATCTCCTACGAGCAGTACTTC.